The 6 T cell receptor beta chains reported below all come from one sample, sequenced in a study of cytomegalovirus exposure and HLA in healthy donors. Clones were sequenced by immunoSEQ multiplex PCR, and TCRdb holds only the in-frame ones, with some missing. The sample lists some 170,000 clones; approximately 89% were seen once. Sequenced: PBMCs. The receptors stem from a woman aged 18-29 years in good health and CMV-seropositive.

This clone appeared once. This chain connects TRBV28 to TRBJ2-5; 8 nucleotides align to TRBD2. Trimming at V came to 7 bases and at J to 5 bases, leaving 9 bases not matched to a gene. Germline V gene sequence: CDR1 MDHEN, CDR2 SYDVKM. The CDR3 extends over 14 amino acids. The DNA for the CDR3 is TGTGCCAGCACGGGAGGGGTCAGGCGGGAGACCCAGTACTTC. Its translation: CASTGGVRRETQYF.

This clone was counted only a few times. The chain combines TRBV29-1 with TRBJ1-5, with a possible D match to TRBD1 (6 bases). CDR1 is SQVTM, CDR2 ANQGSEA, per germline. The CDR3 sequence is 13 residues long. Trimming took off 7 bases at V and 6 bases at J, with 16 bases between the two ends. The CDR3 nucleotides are TGCAGCGCCCTACAGGGATATGGTCAGCCCCAGCATTTT. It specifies CSALQGYGQPQHF.

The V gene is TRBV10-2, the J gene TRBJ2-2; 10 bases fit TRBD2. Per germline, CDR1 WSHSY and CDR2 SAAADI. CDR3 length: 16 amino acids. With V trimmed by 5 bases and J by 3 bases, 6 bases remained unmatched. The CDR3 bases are TGCGCCAGCAGTTTAAGCGGGAGGGCCTACACCGGGGAGCTGTTTTTT. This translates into CASSLSGRAYTGELFF.

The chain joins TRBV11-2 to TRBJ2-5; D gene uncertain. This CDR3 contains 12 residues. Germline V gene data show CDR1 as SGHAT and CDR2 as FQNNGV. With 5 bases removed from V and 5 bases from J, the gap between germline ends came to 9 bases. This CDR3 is CASSTIGETQYF. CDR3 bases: TGTGCCAGCAGCACAATCGGGGAGACCCAGTACTTC.

CDR3 DNA: TGTGCCAGCAGAGGGGGCGGTTTAGAGGCTTTCTTT. This gives the protein CASRGGGLEAFF. The chain is built from TRBV2 and TRBJ1-1, with 7 bases that match TRBD1. This CDR3 is built from 12 residues. CDR1 and CDR2 (germline): SNHLY, FYNNEI. The V gene end was trimmed by 6 bases and the J gene end by 11 bases; junction bases not matched to a gene: 9.

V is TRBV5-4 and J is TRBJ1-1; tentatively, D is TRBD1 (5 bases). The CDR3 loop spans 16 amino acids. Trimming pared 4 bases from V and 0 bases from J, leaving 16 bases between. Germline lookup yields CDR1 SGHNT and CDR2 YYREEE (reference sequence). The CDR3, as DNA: TGTGCCAGCAGCACCAAGACCGGGACTTTGAACACTGAAGCTTTCTTT. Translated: CASSTKTGTLNTEAFF.